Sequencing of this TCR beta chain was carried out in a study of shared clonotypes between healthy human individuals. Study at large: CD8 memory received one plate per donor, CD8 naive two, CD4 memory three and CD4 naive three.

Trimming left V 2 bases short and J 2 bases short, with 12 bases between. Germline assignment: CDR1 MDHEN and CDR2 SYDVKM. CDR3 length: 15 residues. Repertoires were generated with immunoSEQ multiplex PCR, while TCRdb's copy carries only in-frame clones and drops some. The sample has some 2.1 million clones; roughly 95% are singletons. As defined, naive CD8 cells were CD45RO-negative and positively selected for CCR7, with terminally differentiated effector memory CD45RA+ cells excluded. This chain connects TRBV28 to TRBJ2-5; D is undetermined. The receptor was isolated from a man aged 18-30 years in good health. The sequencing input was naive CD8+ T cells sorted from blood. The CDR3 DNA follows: TGTGCCAGCAGTTTAGTTTGGCAGAATCAAGAGACCCAGTACTTC. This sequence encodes CASSLVWQNQETQYF. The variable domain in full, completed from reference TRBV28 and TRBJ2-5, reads DVKVTQSSRYLVKRTGEKVFLECVQDMDHENMFWYRQDPGLGLRLIYFSYDVKMKEKGDIPEGYSVSREKKERFSLILESASTNQTSMYLCASSLVWQNQETQYFGPGTRLLVL.